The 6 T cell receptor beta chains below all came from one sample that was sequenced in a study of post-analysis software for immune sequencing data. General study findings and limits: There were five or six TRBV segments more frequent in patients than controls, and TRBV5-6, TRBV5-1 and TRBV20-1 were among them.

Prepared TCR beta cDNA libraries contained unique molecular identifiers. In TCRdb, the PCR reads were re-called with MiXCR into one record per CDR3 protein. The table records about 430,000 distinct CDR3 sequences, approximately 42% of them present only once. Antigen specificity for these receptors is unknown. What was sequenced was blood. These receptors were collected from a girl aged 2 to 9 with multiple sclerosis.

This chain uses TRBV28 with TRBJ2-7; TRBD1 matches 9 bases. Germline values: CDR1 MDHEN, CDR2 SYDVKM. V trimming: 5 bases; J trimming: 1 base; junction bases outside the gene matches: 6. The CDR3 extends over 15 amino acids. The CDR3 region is CASSTSGTGSYEQYF. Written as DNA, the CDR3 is TGTGCCAGCAGTACATCCGGGACAGGGTCCTACGAGCAGTACTTC.

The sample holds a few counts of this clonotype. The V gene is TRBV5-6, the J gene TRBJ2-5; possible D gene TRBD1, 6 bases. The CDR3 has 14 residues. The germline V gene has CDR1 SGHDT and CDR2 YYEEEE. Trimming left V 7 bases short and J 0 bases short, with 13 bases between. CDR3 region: CASAAGANQETQYF. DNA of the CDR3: TGTGCCAGCGCTGCAGGGGCCAACCAAGAGACCCAGTACTTC.

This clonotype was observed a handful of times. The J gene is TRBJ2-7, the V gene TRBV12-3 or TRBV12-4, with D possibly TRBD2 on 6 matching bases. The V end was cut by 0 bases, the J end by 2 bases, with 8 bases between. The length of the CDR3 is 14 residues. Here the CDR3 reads CASSLAAGPYEQYF. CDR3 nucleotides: TGTGCCAGCAGTTTAGCGGCGGGACCCTACGAGCAGTACTTC.

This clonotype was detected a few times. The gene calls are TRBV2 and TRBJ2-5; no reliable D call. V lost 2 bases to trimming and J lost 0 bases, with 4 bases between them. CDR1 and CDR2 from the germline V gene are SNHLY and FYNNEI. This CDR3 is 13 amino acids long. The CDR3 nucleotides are TGTGCCAGCAGTGAATGGGACCAAGAGACCCAGTACTTC. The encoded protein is CASSEWDQETQYF. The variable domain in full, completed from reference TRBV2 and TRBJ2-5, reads EPEVTQTPSHQVTQMGQEVILRCVPISNHLYFYWYRQILGQKVEFLVSFYNNEISEKSEIFDDQFSVERPDGSNFTLKIRSTKLEDSAMYFCASSEWDQETQYFGPGTRLLVL.

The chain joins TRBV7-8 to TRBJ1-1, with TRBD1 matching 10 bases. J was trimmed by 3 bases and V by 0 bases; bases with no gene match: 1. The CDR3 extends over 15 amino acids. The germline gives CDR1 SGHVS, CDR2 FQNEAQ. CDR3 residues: CASSLAGTGDTEAFF. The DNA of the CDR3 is TGTGCCAGCAGCTTAGCCGGGACAGGGGACACTGAAGCTTTCTTT.

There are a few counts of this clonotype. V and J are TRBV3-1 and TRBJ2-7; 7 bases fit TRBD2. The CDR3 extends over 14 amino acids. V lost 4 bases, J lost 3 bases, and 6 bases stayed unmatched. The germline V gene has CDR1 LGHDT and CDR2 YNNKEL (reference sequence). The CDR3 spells CASSPGAGYYEQYF. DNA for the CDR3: TGTGCCAGCAGCCCGGGAGCGGGATACTACGAGCAGTACTTC.